This TCR beta chain was recovered during a study of sequential checkpoint blockade in melanoma. Study details: Some 90 pretreatment tumor DNA samples were TCRβ immunosequenced. After nivolumab or ipilimumab alone, some 20 patients had week-13 rebiopsies.

This clone has just a few counts. Its antigen remains unidentified. Sequencing was performed with immunoSEQ multiplex PCR; in TCRdb, only in-frame clones are kept and a portion is missing. The table lists roughly 6,800 clones, over 25% of them singletons. V gave up 2 bases and J gave up 5 bases, with 8 bases separating them. Per germline, CDR1 GTSNPN and CDR2 SVGIG (reference sequence). This CDR3 has 12 residues. Broader study findings: Mutational load did not correlate with tumor T-cell fraction or clonality.

Treatment here: randomized to nivolumab then ipilimumab (arm A) or the reverse (arm B). DNA-damaging chemotherapy had not been given to any patient beforehand. Specimen: tumor tissue (inferred from file names), collected from a patient given nivolumab and ipilimumab in sequence. This sequence joins TRBV30 and TRBJ2-3; the D call may be TRBD1 or TRBD2 (5 bases each). This receptor was obtained from a human donor with melanoma. The CDR3 DNA is TGTGCCTGGAGTTTGGGACGAGATACGCAGTATTTT. Encoded protein: CAWSLGRDTQYF.